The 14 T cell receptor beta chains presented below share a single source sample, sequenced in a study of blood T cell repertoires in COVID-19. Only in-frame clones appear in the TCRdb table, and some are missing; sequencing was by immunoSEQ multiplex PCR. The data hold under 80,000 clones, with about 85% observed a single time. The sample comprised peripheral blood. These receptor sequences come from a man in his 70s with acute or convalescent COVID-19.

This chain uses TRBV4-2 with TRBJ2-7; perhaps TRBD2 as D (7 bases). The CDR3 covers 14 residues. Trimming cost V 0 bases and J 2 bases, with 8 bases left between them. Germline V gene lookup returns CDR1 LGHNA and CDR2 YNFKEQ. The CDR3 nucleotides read TGTGCCAGCAGCCAAGACGGGGGGCCCTACGAGCAGTACTTC. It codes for CASSQDGGPYEQYF.

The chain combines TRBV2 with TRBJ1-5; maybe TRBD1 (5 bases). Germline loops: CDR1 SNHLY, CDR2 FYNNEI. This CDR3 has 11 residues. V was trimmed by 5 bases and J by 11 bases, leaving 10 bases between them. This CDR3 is CASSQGWAQHF. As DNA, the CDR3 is TGTGCCAGCAGTCAGGGATGGGCCCAGCATTTT. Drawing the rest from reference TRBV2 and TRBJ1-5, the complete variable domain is EPEVTQTPSHQVTQMGQEVILRCVPISNHLYFYWYRQILGQKVEFLVSFYNNEISEKSEIFDDQFSVERPDGSNFTLKIRSTKLEDSAMYFCASSQGWAQHFGDGTRLSIL.

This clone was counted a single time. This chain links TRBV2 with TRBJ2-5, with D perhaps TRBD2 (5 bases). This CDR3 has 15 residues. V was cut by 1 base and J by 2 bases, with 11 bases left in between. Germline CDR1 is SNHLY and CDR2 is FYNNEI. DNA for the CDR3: TGTGCCAGCAGTGAAGAGGACTGGCGGCAAGAGACCCAGTACTTC. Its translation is CASSEEDWRQETQYF. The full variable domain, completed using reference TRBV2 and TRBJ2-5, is EPEVTQTPSHQVTQMGQEVILRCVPISNHLYFYWYRQILGQKVEFLVSFYNNEISEKSEIFDDQFSVERPDGSNFTLKIRSTKLEDSAMYFCASSEEDWRQETQYFGPGTRLLVL.

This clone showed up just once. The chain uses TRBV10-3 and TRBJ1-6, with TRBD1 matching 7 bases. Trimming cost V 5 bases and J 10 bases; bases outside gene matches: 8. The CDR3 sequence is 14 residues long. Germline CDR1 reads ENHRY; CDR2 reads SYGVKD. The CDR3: CAISKGAPGSPLHF. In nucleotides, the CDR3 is TGTGCCATCAGTAAGGGGGCGCCGGGCTCACCCCTCCACTTT.

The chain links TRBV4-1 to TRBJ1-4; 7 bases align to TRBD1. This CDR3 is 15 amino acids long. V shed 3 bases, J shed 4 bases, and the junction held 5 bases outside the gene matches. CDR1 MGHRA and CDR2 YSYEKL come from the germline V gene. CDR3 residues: CASSQTGLINEKLFF. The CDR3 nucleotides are TGCGCCAGCAGCCAGACAGGGCTCATTAATGAAAAACTGTTTTTT.

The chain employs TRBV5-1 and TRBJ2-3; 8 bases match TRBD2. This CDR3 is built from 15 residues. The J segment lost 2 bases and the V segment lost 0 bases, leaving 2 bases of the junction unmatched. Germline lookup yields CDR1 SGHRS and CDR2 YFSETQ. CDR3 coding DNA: TGCGCCAGCAGCTTGGCGGGGGGGCTCACAGATACGCAGTATTTT. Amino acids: CASSLAGGLTDTQYF.

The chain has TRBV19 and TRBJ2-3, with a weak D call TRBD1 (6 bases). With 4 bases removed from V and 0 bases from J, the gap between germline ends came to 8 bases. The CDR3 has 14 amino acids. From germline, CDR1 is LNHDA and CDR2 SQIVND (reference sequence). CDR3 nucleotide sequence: TGTGCCAGTAGTACCGGACAGAGCACAGATACGCAGTATTTT. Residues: CASSTGQSTDTQYF.

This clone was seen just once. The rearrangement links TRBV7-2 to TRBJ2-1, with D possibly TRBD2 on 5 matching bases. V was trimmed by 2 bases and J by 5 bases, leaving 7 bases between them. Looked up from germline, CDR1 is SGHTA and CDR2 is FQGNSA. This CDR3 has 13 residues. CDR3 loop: CASSLMRDNEQFF. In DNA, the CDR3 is TGTGCCAGCAGCTTAATGCGGGACAATGAGCAGTTCTTC. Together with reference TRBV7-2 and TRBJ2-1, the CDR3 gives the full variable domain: GAGVSQSPSNKVTEKGKDVELRCDPISGHTALYWYRQSLGQGLEFLIYFQGNSAPDKSGLPSDRFSAERTGGSVSTLTIQRTQQEDSAVYLCASSLMRDNEQFFGPGTRLTVL.

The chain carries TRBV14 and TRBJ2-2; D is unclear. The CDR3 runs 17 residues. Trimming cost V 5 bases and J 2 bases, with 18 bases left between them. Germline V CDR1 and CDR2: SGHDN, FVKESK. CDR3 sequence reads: CASSTRTANLNTGELFF. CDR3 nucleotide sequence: TGTGCCAGCAGCACTCGAACAGCAAACCTAAACACCGGGGAGCTGTTTTTT.

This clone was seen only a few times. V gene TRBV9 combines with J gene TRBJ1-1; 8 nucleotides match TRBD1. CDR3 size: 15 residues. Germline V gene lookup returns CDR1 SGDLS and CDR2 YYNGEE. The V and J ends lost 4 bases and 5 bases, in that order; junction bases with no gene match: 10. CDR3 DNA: TGTGCCAGCAGCTTAAGGACAGGGAGGGAGACTGAAGCTTTCTTT. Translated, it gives CASSLRTGRETEAFF. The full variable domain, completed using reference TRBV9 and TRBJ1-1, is DSGVTQTPKHLITATGQRVTLRCSPRSGDLSVYWYQQSLDQGLQFLIQYYNGEERAKGNILERFSAQQFPDLHSELNLSSLELGDSALYFCASSLRTGRETEAFFGQGTRLTVV.

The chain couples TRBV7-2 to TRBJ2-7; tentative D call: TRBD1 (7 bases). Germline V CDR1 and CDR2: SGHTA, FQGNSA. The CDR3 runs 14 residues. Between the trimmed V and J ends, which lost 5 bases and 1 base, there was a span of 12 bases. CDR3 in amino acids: CASSPGGTSYEQYF. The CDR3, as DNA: TGTGCCAGCAGCCCAGGGGGGACTTCCTACGAGCAGTACTTC.

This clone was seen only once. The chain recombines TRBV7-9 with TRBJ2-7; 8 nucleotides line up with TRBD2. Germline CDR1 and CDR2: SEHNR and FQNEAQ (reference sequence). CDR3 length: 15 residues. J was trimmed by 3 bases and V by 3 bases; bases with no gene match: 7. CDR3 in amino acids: CASSFRRGGLYEQYF. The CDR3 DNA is TGTGCCAGCAGCTTTCGCCGGGGGGGACTCTACGAGCAGTACTTC.

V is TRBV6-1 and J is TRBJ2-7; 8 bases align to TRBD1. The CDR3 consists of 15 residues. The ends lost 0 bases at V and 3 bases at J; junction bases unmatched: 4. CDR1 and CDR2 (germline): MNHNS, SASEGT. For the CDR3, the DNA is TGTGCCAGCAGTGAAGCGACGACAGGGGACTACGAGCAGTACTTC. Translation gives CASSEATTGDYEQYF.

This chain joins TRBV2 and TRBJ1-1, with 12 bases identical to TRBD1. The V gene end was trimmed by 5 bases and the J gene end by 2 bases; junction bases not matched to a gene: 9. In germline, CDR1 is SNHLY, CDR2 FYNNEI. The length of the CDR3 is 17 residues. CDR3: CASSNEVGTGGNTEAFF. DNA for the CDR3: TGTGCCAGCAGTAATGAGGTTGGGACAGGGGGCAACACTGAAGCTTTCTTT.